This TCR beta chain stems from a study of OX40 agonist ivuxolimab in advanced cancers. Across the study: Patients received intravenous ivuxolimab every 2 weeks at 0.01 to 10 mg/kg.

This clone was counted a single time. Sequenced by immunoSEQ multiplex PCR; TCRdb stores in-frame clones only, minus some. The table has roughly 10,000 clones, around 80% seen once. The receptor's source is an adult with an advanced solid tumor such as melanoma, head and neck, liver or kidney cancer. Specimen: CD4+ or CD8+ T cells sorted from blood, collected in a trial of the OX40 agonist ivuxolimab.

The CDR3 spells CASSDPDRVNSPLHF. In DNA form, the CDR3 reads TGTGCCAGCAGCGACCCCGACAGGGTAAATTCACCCCTCCACTTT. This chain uses TRBV6-6 with TRBJ1-6, with 7 positions matching TRBD1. The CDR3 contains 15 residues. Trimming took 6 bases from V and 7 from J; bases not matched to a gene: 9. Germline loops: CDR1 MNHNY, CDR2 SVGAGI (reference sequence).